The next 10 T cell receptor beta chains were all read from a single sample in a study of blood T cell repertoires in COVID-19. TCRdb keeps only in-frame clones here, not all; method: immunoSEQ multiplex PCR. The sample has 250,000 to 300,000 clones; about 76% are singletons. The sample comprised peripheral blood. These receptors came from a woman in her sixties with active or convalescent COVID-19.

V is TRBV3-1 (or the pseudogene TRBV3-2) and J is TRBJ1-2; maybe TRBD1 (6 bases). The CDR3 covers 17 residues. Trimming left V 4 bases short and J 5 bases short, with 23 bases between. Germline V gene lookup returns CDR1 LGHDT and CDR2 YNNKEL (reference sequence). The CDR3 DNA follows: TGTGCCAGCAGCCGTGGACGGTTAGTGGGGGCCATATATGGCTACACCTTC. It encodes CASSRGRLVGAIYGYTF.

The genes are TRBV5-1 and TRBJ2-1; D may be TRBD2 (6 bases). Germline V gene data show CDR1 as SGHRS and CDR2 as YFSETQ. V was pared by 0 bases and J by 5 bases, with 15 bases between. This CDR3 comprises 16 residues. CDR3 amino acids: CASSLVSGGGDNEQFF. The CDR3 nucleotides are TGCGCCAGCAGCTTGGTTTCCGGGGGTGGGGACAATGAGCAGTTCTTC.

The chain recombines TRBV4-1 with TRBJ2-1, with D possibly TRBD2 on 6 matching bases. The germline CDR1 and CDR2 sequences are MGHRA and YSYEKL. V lost 1 base and J lost 3, with 13 bases in between. CDR3 size: 16 residues. CDR3 residues: CASSQAPGGYYNEQFF. The CDR3 DNA follows: TGCGCCAGCAGCCAAGCCCCCGGGGGTTACTACAATGAGCAGTTCTTC.

The chain is built from TRBV6-1 and TRBJ2-7; 12 positions match TRBD2. The CDR3 runs to 16 residues. Trimming cost V 6 bases and J 1 base; bases outside gene matches: 7. Per germline, CDR1 MNHNS and CDR2 SASEGT. Written as DNA, the CDR3 is TGTGCCAGCAGGGAACGAACTAGCGGGGGGTCCTACGAGCAGTACTTC. This encodes CASRERTSGGSYEQYF.

The chain couples TRBV10-3 to TRBJ2-5, with 7 nucleotides matching TRBD1. Germline values: CDR1 ENHRY, CDR2 SYGVKD. Trimming at V came to 6 bases and at J to 0 bases, leaving 4 bases not matched to a gene. The CDR3 has 14 amino acids. The CDR3 nucleotides are TGTGCCATCAGCACAGACAGGGACCAAGAGACCCAGTACTTC. Its protein is CAISTDRDQETQYF.

The rearrangement uses TRBV28 and TRBJ1-2; no clear D. Trimming stripped 8 bases from V and 2 bases from J, with 12 bases between. The germline CDR1 and CDR2 sequences are MDHEN and SYDVKM. The CDR3 runs 13 residues. CDR3 amino acids: CASGETGNYGYTF. CDR3 nucleotide sequence: TGTGCCAGCGGGGAGACGGGAAACTATGGCTACACCTTC.

This clone came up once. V usage is TRBV2 and J usage is TRBJ1-5; D gene ambiguous. Germline loops: CDR1 SNHLY, CDR2 FYNNEI. With 6 bases removed from V and 0 bases from J, the gap between germline ends came to 12 bases. This CDR3 spans 15 amino acids. The CDR3 sequence is CASRVGDLSNQPQHF. The CDR3 bases are TGTGCCAGCAGGGTCGGGGATCTTAGCAATCAGCCCCAGCATTTT.

The chain has TRBV19 and TRBJ2-5; D not certain. V lost 3 bases, J lost 4 bases, and 6 bases lay in between. From germline, CDR1 is LNHDA and CDR2 SQIVND (reference sequence). The CDR3 spans 12 residues. CDR3 nucleotide sequence: TGTGCCAGTAGTATGCGGCGAGAGACCCAGTACTTC. Translated: CASSMRRETQYF.

This chain connects TRBV20-1 to TRBJ1-3, with unresolved D. Germline values: CDR1 DFQATT, CDR2 SNEGSKA (reference sequence). This CDR3 contains 11 residues. V was cut by 2 bases and J by 7 bases, with 6 bases left in between. For the CDR3, the DNA is TGCAGTGCTAGATGGCAGAACACCATATATTTT. Protein sequence: CSARWQNTIYF.

The chain uses TRBV7-8 and TRBJ2-7, with D perhaps TRBD1 (6 bases). The V gene lost 3 bases and the J gene lost 7 bases, with 34 bases spanning the gap. CDR3 size: 20 residues. CDR1 and CDR2 (germline): SGHVS, FQNEAQ. The CDR3 here is CASSLRARQATKSLSGEQYF. Written as DNA, the CDR3 is TGTGCCAGCAGCTTGCGTGCGAGACAGGCGACGAAAAGTTTATCGGGGGAGCAGTACTTC.